The clone carrying this TCR beta chain was picked up a small number of times. The antigen remains undetermined. This record comes from a study of TIL therapy for anti-PD-1-resistant metastatic lung cancer. The overall study: Half of patients were current or former smokers. Tumors carried a median roughly 1.5 non-synonymous mutations per megabase. Whole-study results and caveats: The cohort had more treatment-naive, never-smoker and oncogene-addicted patients than typical. After infusion, TIL clonotypes partly replaced peripheral T cells and declined over months.

V lost 2 bases and J lost 7, with 15 bases in between. The CDR3 has 14 amino acids. In germline, CDR1 is SGHRS, CDR2 YFSETQ. The time point: pre-treatment sample, taken before nivolumab and TIL therapy. The libraries were made with immunoSEQ v3. Generated by immunoSEQ multiplex PCR, the TCRdb table keeps only in-frame clones and is missing some. The sample has about 52,000 clones; around 79% are singletons. The TCR was taken from a woman between 25 and 80 years old with non-small cell lung cancer. The chain recombines TRBV5-1 with TRBJ1-2; unclear D gene. Sample: blood, taken at baseline. CDR3 sequence reads: CASSFEGRESGYTF. In nucleotides, the CDR3 is TGCGCCAGCAGCTTTGAGGGTCGGGAAAGTGGCTACACCTTC. The whole variable domain, remainder taken from reference TRBV5-1 and TRBJ1-2, is KAGVTQTPRYLIKTRGQQVTLSCSPISGHRSVSWYQQTPGQGLQFLFEYFSETQRNKGNFPGRFSGRQFSNSRSEMNVSTLELGDSALYLCASSFEGRESGYTFGSGTRLTVV.